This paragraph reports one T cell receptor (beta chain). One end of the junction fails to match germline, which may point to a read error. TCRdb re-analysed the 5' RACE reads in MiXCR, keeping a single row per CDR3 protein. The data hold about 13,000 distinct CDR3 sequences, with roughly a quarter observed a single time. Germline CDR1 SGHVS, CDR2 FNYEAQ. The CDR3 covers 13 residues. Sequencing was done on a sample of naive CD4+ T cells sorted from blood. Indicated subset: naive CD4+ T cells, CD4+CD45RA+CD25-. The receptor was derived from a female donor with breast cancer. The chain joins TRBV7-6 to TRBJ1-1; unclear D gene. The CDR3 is CASSDQRSTEAVF. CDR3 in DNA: TGTGCCAGCAGCGATCAGAGGAGCACTGAAGCTGTCTTT.